This TCR beta chain came from a study of T cells after yellow fever vaccination. The study's findings and limits: A large majority of primary-vaccination clones showed up again after the booster (96% CD4, around 88% CD8). Repertoires sorted by FACS could include abundant clonotypes that are contaminants from the bulk population. Weaker in magnitude, the secondary response showed a faster peak on day 5 versus 15.

V dropped 1 base and J dropped 5 bases, with 12 bases sitting between them. CDR3 length equals 14 residues. In germline, CDR1 is SGDLS, CDR2 YYNGEE. Conversion of TCR transcripts into cDNA relied on 5'RACE template switching, which added a universal primer site and UMIs. TCRdb independently ran MiXCR on the 5' RACE reads; one entry per CDR3 protein. The sample contains 200,000 to 300,000 distinct CDR3 sequences, about 7% of which appear only once. This clonotype has just a few counts. No antigen is known for it. The rearrangement uses TRBV9 and TRBJ2-5; D gene uncertain. This specimen consisted of CD4+ T cells sorted from PBMCs, obtained 15 days after the yellow fever booster vaccination. This receptor was identified in a man between 25 and 39 years old who received the YFV17D yellow fever vaccine. CDR3 protein: CASSVSGVRETQYF. CDR3 in DNA: TGTGCCAGCAGCGTATCCGGTGTCCGTGAGACCCAGTACTTC.